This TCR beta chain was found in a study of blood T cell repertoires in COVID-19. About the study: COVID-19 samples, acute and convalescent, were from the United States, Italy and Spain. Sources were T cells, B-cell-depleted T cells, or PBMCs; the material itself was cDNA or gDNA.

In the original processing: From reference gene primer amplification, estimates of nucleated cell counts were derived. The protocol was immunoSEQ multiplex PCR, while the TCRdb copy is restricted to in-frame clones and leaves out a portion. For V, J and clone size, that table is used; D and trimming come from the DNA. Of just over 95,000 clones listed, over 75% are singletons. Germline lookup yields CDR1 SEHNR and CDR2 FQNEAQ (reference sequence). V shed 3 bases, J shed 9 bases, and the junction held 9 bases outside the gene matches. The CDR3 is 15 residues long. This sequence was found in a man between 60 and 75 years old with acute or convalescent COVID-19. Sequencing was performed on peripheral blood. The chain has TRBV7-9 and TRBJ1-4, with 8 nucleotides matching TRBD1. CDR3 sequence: CASSFSDREGKKLFF. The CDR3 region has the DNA TGTGCCAGCAGCTTCTCGGACAGGGAAGGGAAAAAACTGTTTTTT.